This TCR beta chain was documented in a study of blood T cells in healthy people across ages. Study-wide results and limits: A strong correlation between TCR beta diversity and naive T cell percentage was seen. Both naive CD4+ cell counts and diversity were greater in long-lived donors than in aged donors. PBMCs went unsorted, and a conclusive naive versus antigen-experienced comparison was therefore prevented.

This clonotype was seen a handful of times. Its antigen is currently unknown. PCR was performed a second time for about 7 to 11 cycles using a sample-barcoded 5' primer and a J-beta primer mix. A 12-random-nucleotide template-switch adaptor tagged each cDNA molecule. TCRdb ran MiXCR on the 5' RACE reads and lists one entry per CDR3 protein. Among some 730,000 distinct CDR3 sequences, about a fifth were seen once, and the ten largest hold around a fifth. The sequence was obtained from a man aged 65-85 years in good health. What was sequenced was blood.

CDR3 sequence reads: CASSGGPYYEQYF. CDR3 bases: TGCGCCAGCAGTGGGGGTCCCTACTACGAGCAGTACTTC. The rearrangement joins TRBV10-1 to TRBJ2-7; unclear D gene. V was cut by 4 bases and J by 3 bases, with 10 bases left in between. CDR1 is WNHNN, CDR2 SYGVQD, per germline (reference sequence). The CDR3 totals 13 residues.